These 3 T cell receptor beta chains came from one sample sequenced in a study of OX40 agonist ivuxolimab in advanced cancers. Here immunoSEQ multiplex PCR was the method, and the copy in TCRdb shows in-frame clones only, minus some. The sample consists of more than 25,000 clones, about 82% of them appearing once. The sequences come from CD4+ or CD8+ T cells sorted from blood, collected in a trial of the OX40 agonist ivuxolimab. Source of these receptors: an adult with an advanced solid tumor such as melanoma, head and neck, liver or kidney cancer.

CDR3 bases: TGTGCCAGCAGCCACCCAAACAGCCTATACGAGCAGTACTTC. Amino acid sequence: CASSHPNSLYEQYF. The V and J genes are TRBV7-9 and TRBJ2-7; D remains ambiguous. The V end lost 5 bases, the J end lost 4 bases, and 15 bases lay between the germline ends. Per the germline V gene, CDR1 is SEHNR and CDR2 is FQNEAQ (reference sequence). The CDR3 covers 14 residues.

With respect to this clone: This may be a read error, as it is one base from a much larger clone. This chain connects TRBV6-1 to TRBJ2-7, with D possibly matching TRBD1 (6 bases). The CDR3 spans 12 residues. Looked up from germline, CDR1 is MNHNS and CDR2 is SASEGT. V gave up 6 bases and J gave up 1 base, with 7 bases separating them. This CDR3 is CASRQGSYEQYF. CDR3 DNA: TGTGCCAGCAGACAGGGTTCCTACGAGCAGTACTTC.

This chain links TRBV5-1 with TRBJ2-1; no firm D call. The CDR3 has 14 residues. CDR1 SGHRS and CDR2 YFSETQ come from the germline V gene. V lost 0 bases to trimming and J lost 8 bases, with 12 bases between them. Written as DNA, the CDR3 is TGCGCCAGCAGCTTGGGGGCTATTCGGGATGAGCAGTTCTTC. It specifies CASSLGAIRDEQFF.